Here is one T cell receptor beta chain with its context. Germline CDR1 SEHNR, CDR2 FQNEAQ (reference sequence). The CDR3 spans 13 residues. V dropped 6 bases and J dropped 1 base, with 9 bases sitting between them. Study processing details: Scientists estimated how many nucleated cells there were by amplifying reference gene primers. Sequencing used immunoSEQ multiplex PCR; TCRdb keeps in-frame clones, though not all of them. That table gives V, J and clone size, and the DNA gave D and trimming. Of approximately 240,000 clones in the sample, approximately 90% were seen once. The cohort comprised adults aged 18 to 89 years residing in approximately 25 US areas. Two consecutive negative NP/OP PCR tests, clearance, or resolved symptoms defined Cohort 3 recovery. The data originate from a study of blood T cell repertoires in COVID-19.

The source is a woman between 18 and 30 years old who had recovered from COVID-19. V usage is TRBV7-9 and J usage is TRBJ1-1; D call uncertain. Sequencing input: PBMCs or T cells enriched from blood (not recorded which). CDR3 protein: CASSLEENTEAFF. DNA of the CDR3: TGTGCCAGCAGTCTAGAGGAGAACACTGAAGCTTTCTTT.